This entry lists 21 T cell receptor beta chains sequenced from one sample in a study of radiation and T cells in renal cell carcinoma. The time point is: blood 4 weeks post-SBRT, at nephrectomy. Treatment of the sample: 15 Gy SBRT to primary tumor, nephrectomy 4 weeks later. TCRdb's table, derived via immunoSEQ multiplex PCR, lists solely in-frame clones and lacks some. The sample has tens of thousands of clones; approximately 84% are singletons. Here the sequenced sample was blood, taken from a patient whose treatment included radiotherapy and nephrectomy. Receptors originate from a man aged 55 to 70 with renal cell carcinoma.

J is TRBJ2-5 and V is TRBV7-2; D unresolved. In germline, CDR1 is SGHTA, CDR2 FQGNSA. V was trimmed by 2 bases and J by 0 bases, leaving 7 bases between them. This CDR3 spans 14 amino acids. As DNA, the CDR3 is TGTGCCAGCAGCTTACACATGTACCAAGAGACCCAGTACTTC. It is translated as CASSLHMYQETQYF.

This clone was counted between two and nine times. The chain recombines TRBV18 with TRBJ1-6; D perhaps matches TRBD1 (6 bases). V gave up 6 bases and J gave up 9 bases, with 24 bases separating them. In germline, CDR1 is KGHSH, CDR2 LQKENI. The CDR3 is 17 amino acids. The CDR3 is CASSPSPGPKGGSPLHF. CDR3 sequence (DNA): TGTGCCAGCTCCCCGTCCCCGGGACCCAAAGGGGGTTCACCCCTCCACTTT.

This clone appeared a few times. The rearrangement uses TRBV27 and TRBJ2-1; tentatively, D is TRBD2 (5 bases). The ends were cut back, 2 bases at V and 3 bases at J, with 17 bases in the middle. The CDR3 covers 17 residues. Germline V gene lookup returns CDR1 MNHEY and CDR2 SMNVEV (reference sequence). The CDR3 region has the DNA TGTGCCAGCAGTTTAGAGGACCCCGGGGTCTACTACAATGAGCAGTTCTTC. It yields the protein CASSLEDPGVYYNEQFF.

This clone was observed a handful of times. J is TRBJ2-7 and V is TRBV5-4, with D perhaps TRBD1 (6 bases). With 1 base removed from V and 7 bases from J, the gap between germline ends came to 6 bases. There are 11 residues in the CDR3. Germline lookup yields CDR1 SGHNT and CDR2 YYREEE (reference sequence). CDR3 DNA sequence: TGTGCCAGCAGCTTGAGGGGGGAGCAGTACTTC. Protein: CASSLRGEQYF.

The gene calls are TRBV18 and TRBJ1-6; the D is unclear. Germline V gene data show CDR1 as KGHSH and CDR2 as LQKENI. The CDR3 is 15 residues long. V was cut by 3 bases and J by 6 bases, with 12 bases left in between. The CDR3 nucleotides are TGTGCCAGCTCACCGCGTGAGAGTGCTAATTCACCCCTCCACTTT. Translating it yields CASSPRESANSPLHF.

This sequence joins TRBV12-5 and TRBJ2-5, with a tentative D call TRBD1 (5 bases). The V end lost 6 bases, the J end lost 0 bases, and 11 bases lay between the germline ends. The CDR3 covers 14 residues. From germline, CDR1 is LGHNT and CDR2 FRNRAP. CDR3 nucleotide sequence: TGTGCTAGTGGCCCCGACAGTAACCAAGAGACCCAGTACTTC. Residues: CASGPDSNQETQYF.

V and J are TRBV6-5 and TRBJ2-1; the D gene is possibly TRBD1 (6 bases). The CDR3 has 15 amino acids. Per the germline V gene, CDR1 is MNHEY and CDR2 is SVGAGI. With 5 bases removed from V and 0 bases from J, the gap between germline ends came to 11 bases. As DNA, the CDR3 is TGTGCCAGCAGTCAGGACAGAAGCTCCTACAATGAGCAGTTCTTC. Translating gives CASSQDRSSYNEQFF.

V and J are TRBV19 and TRBJ2-1; D may correspond to TRBD1 or TRBD2 (6 bases each). The CDR3 is 13 amino acids. Trimming stripped 9 bases from V and 8 bases from J, with 17 bases between. CDR1 and CDR2 from the germline V gene are LNHDA and SQIVND (reference sequence). The CDR3 DNA reads as TGTGCCAGCGAAGCCTTGGGGGGCTATGAGCAGTTCTTC. Translation: CASEALGGYEQFF.

This clone was picked up a small number of times. This chain joins TRBV19 and TRBJ2-5; D is ambiguous. The CDR3 totals 12 residues. CDR1 and CDR2 from the germline V gene are LNHDA and SQIVND (reference sequence). V was pared by 2 bases and J by 4 bases, with 5 bases between. The CDR3 sequence: CASSILGETQYF. For the CDR3, the DNA is TGTGCCAGTAGTATACTAGGAGAGACCCAGTACTTC.

This chain connects TRBV18 to TRBJ2-3, with no clear D. The CDR3 length is 12 residues. Trimming shortened V by 6 bases and J by 6 bases, and 10 bases separated the two germline ends. Germline V gene sequence: CDR1 KGHSH, CDR2 LQKENI. CDR3 nucleotides: TGTGCCAGCTCGTACACCGCCGATACGCAGTATTTT. Translated, it gives CASSYTADTQYF.

The chain recombines TRBV15 with TRBJ2-1, with D tentatively TRBD1 or TRBD2 (5 bases each). The CDR3 length is 17 residues. V was cut by 1 base and J by 6 bases, with 19 bases left in between. Germline V gene data show CDR1 as LNHNV and CDR2 as YYDKDF (reference sequence). The CDR3: CATSRGDGILGTNEQFF. In DNA, the CDR3 is TGTGCCACCAGCAGAGGGGACGGGATTCTAGGAACCAATGAGCAGTTCTTC.

CDR3 amino acids: CASSQQGLSPLHF. Here the CDR3 DNA reads TGTGCCAGCAGCCAGCAGGGTTTATCACCCCTCCACTTT. V is TRBV7-2 and J is TRBJ1-6; the D gene is possibly TRBD1 (5 bases). The germline V and J ends were trimmed by 5 bases and 10 bases, with 12 bases remaining between them. This CDR3 is 13 amino acids long. Germline assignment: CDR1 SGHTA and CDR2 FQGNSA.

The rearrangement links TRBV7-9 to TRBJ1-1; TRBD1 aligns across 8 bases. The CDR3 covers 14 residues. Per germline, CDR1 SEHNR and CDR2 FQNEAQ (reference sequence). J gave up 4 bases and V 8 bases, and 9 bases lay outside the gene matches. In DNA form, the CDR3 reads TGTGCCAGCGGCCAGGGGGCGAGGATCACTGAAGCTTTCTTT. Its translation is CASGQGARITEAFF.

The chain recombines TRBV7-2 with TRBJ2-3; D is possibly TRBD1 (6 bases). The V gene lost 4 bases and the J gene lost 1 base, with 12 bases spanning the gap. Per the germline V gene, CDR1 is SGHTA and CDR2 is FQGNSA. The CDR3 is 15 residues long. The DNA of the CDR3 is TGTGCCAGCAGCTCACAGGGATTTGGCACAGATACGCAGTATTTT. It specifies CASSSQGFGTDTQYF.

The chain has TRBV10-3 and TRBJ2-7; D is undetermined. The V end was cut by 3 bases, the J end by 3 bases, with 12 bases between. CDR1 is ENHRY, CDR2 SYGVKD, per germline. CDR3 length: 14 amino acids. The chain's CDR3 is CAISEPDLYYEQYF. In DNA, the CDR3 is TGTGCCATCAGTGAACCGGACCTTTACTACGAGCAGTACTTC.

V is TRBV30 and J is TRBJ2-7, with TRBD1 matching 7 bases. CDR1 is GTSNPN, CDR2 SVGIG, per germline (reference sequence). The V segment lost 2 bases and the J segment 4 bases; nucleotides outside the gene matches: 8. The CDR3 extends over 14 amino acids. DNA of the CDR3: TGTGCCTGGAGTTTTAGGGGGCGCTTTTACGAGCAGTACTTC. Its translation is CAWSFRGRFYEQYF.

V gene TRBV2 combines with J gene TRBJ1-2, with 9 bases aligning to TRBD1. The V and J ends lost 7 bases and 4 bases, in that order; junction bases with no gene match: 7. This CDR3 is built from 14 residues. Germline V gene lookup returns CDR1 SNHLY and CDR2 FYNNEI. The CDR3 region is CASNRDREGYGYTF. The CDR3 DNA follows: TGTGCCAGCAACCGGGACAGGGAGGGCTATGGCTACACCTTC.

The chain combines TRBV5-4 with TRBJ2-1; 12 nucleotides agree with TRBD2. The CDR3 loop spans 16 amino acids. After removal of 4 bases from V and 6 bases from J, the junction contained 8 bases not matched to a gene. Germline assignment: CDR1 SGHNT and CDR2 YYREEE (reference sequence). The CDR3 protein is CASSLGLAGYINEQFF. DNA for the CDR3: TGTGCCAGCAGCCTCGGACTAGCGGGATACATCAATGAGCAGTTCTTC.

The chain carries TRBV7-2 and TRBJ1-4; D remains ambiguous. Germline values: CDR1 SGHTA, CDR2 FQGNSA. The CDR3 has 13 residues. V was pared by 1 base and J by 8 bases, with 8 bases between. CDR3 in DNA: TGTGCCAGCAGCTTAGTGCCCAAGGAAAAACTGTTTTTT. This sequence encodes CASSLVPKEKLFF.

The chain joins TRBV2 to TRBJ2-5, with 12 bases fitting TRBD1. The germline V gene has CDR1 SNHLY and CDR2 FYNNEI. CDR3 length: 15 residues. After removal of 5 bases from V and 5 bases from J, the junction contained 6 bases not matched to a gene. CDR3 sequence: CASSLGTGGSETQYF. For the CDR3, the DNA is TGTGCCAGCAGTTTGGGGACAGGGGGCTCTGAGACCCAGTACTTC.

The genes are TRBV4-1 and TRBJ2-1; the D gene is possibly TRBD2 (6 bases). Trimming removed 4 bases from V and 3 bases from J, with 16 bases in between. This CDR3 has 16 residues. Germline CDR1 and CDR2: MGHRA and YSYEKL. This CDR3 reads CASSPTGRGIYNEQFF. CDR3 DNA: TGCGCCAGCAGCCCAACCGGCCGGGGGATCTACAATGAGCAGTTCTTC.